The rows below give T cell receptor beta chains drawn from one sample of a study of blood T cell repertoires in COVID-19. The table came from immunoSEQ multiplex PCR; TCRdb's copy has only in-frame clones and leaves some out. The table records around 230,000 clones, approximately 82% of them present only once. Material for sequencing was peripheral blood. All receptors come from a woman in her forties or fifties with acute or convalescent COVID-19. CDR3s include the opening cysteine and the closing phenylalanine or tryptophan. Each record gives: clone size, J gene, CDR3 length, D gene, V gene, CDR3 DNA, CDR3 protein. The D gene is left open where the match is weak. Not all rows give a size; the values are once, few, many and, for expanded clones, a class.

clone_size: -
j_call: TRBJ1-2
cdr3_length: 14
d_call: -
v_call: TRBV6-5
cdr3_nt: TGTGCCAGCCCTAACGCACAGGAGAACTATGGCTACACCTTC
cdr3_aa: CASPNAQENYGYTF

clone_size: -
j_call: TRBJ2-5
cdr3_length: 17
d_call: TRBD1
v_call: TRBV5-1
cdr3_nt: TGCGCCAGCAGCTTTCCACAGGGGGCTGGTGGGACGAAGACCCAGTACTTC
cdr3_aa: CASSFPQGAGGTKTQYF

clone_size: -
j_call: TRBJ2-2
cdr3_length: 15
d_call: TRBD1
v_call: TRBV18
cdr3_nt: TGTGCCAGCTCACCGGGACAGAGGAACACCGGGGAGCTGTTTTTT
cdr3_aa: CASSPGQRNTGELFF

clone_size: -
j_call: TRBJ2-1
cdr3_length: 14
d_call: -
v_call: TRBV2
cdr3_nt: TGTGCCAGCACGCCACTCCAGGGAGGCAATGAGCAGTTCTTC
cdr3_aa: CASTPLQGGNEQFF

clone_size: -
j_call: TRBJ2-1
cdr3_length: 12
d_call: TRBD2
v_call: TRBV19
cdr3_nt: TGTGCCTCGCTAGCGGGAGGGGATGAGCAGTTCTTC
cdr3_aa: CASLAGGDEQFF

clone_size: -
j_call: TRBJ2-2
cdr3_length: 16
d_call: TRBD1
v_call: TRBV7-2
cdr3_nt: TGTGCCAGCCCCCCACCCGGGACAGCCAACACCGGGGAGCTGTTTTTT
cdr3_aa: CASPPPGTANTGELFF

clone_size: -
j_call: TRBJ2-3
cdr3_length: 16
d_call: TRBD2
v_call: TRBV3-1/TRBV3-2
cdr3_nt: TGTGCCAGCAGCCAAGGTCCCGGGACTAGCCTGCATACGCAGTATTTT
cdr3_aa: CASSQGPGTSLHTQYF

clone_size: -
j_call: TRBJ1-1
cdr3_length: 14
d_call: TRBD1
v_call: TRBV3-1/TRBV3-2
cdr3_nt: TGTGCCAGCAGCTTCCGACAGGGCGGAGGGGAAGCTTTCTTT
cdr3_aa: CASSFRQGGGEAFF

clone_size: once
j_call: TRBJ2-1
cdr3_length: 14
d_call: -
v_call: TRBV5-5
cdr3_nt: TGTGCCAGCAGCTCACCATCAGGGGGAGGTGAGCAGTTCTTC
cdr3_aa: CASSSPSGGGEQFF

clone_size: -
j_call: TRBJ2-5
cdr3_length: 11
d_call: -
v_call: TRBV5-1
cdr3_nt: TGCGCCAGCAGACTGCAAGAGACCCAGTACTTC
cdr3_aa: CASRLQETQYF

clone_size: -
j_call: TRBJ1-2
cdr3_length: 13
d_call: -
v_call: TRBV27
cdr3_nt: TGTGCCAGCAGTTTATTGGGCACTGGGGGCTACACCTTC
cdr3_aa: CASSLLGTGGYTF

clone_size: -
j_call: TRBJ1-6
cdr3_length: 14
d_call: -
v_call: TRBV9
cdr3_nt: TGTGCCAGCAGCGTGGCAGGGCATAATTCACCCCTCCACTTT
cdr3_aa: CASSVAGHNSPLHF

clone_size: -
j_call: TRBJ1-1
cdr3_length: 13
d_call: -
v_call: TRBV7-2
cdr3_nt: TGTGCCAGCAGGCAGAGGGCGGACACTGAAGCTTTCTTT
cdr3_aa: CASRQRADTEAFF

clone_size: few
j_call: TRBJ2-3
cdr3_length: 16
d_call: TRBD1
v_call: TRBV11-3
cdr3_nt: TGTGCCAGCAGCCCCGGGCAGGGGGAGAGCACAGATACGCAGTATTTT
cdr3_aa: CASSPGQGESTDTQYF

clone_size: -
j_call: TRBJ2-2
cdr3_length: 14
d_call: -
v_call: TRBV24-1
cdr3_nt: TGTGCCACCAGGGAGCCGGGCGGGACCGGGGAGCTGTTTTTT
cdr3_aa: CATREPGGTGELFF

clone_size: -
j_call: TRBJ2-3
cdr3_length: 17
d_call: TRBD2
v_call: TRBV7-2
cdr3_nt: TGTGCCAGCAGCTTATCTGGACTAGCGGCTAGCACAGATACGCAGTATTTT
cdr3_aa: CASSLSGLAASTDTQYF

clone_size: -
j_call: TRBJ2-7
cdr3_length: 16
d_call: TRBD2
v_call: TRBV25-1
cdr3_nt: TGTGCCAGCAGCCCTTGGGGGACTAGCGGGAGCTACGAGCAGTACTTC
cdr3_aa: CASSPWGTSGSYEQYF

clone_size: -
j_call: TRBJ2-7
cdr3_length: 14
d_call: -
v_call: TRBV27
cdr3_nt: TGTGCCAGCAGCTATGGACTTTCTTTCTACGAGCAGTACTTC
cdr3_aa: CASSYGLSFYEQYF

clone_size: -
j_call: TRBJ2-7
cdr3_length: 10
d_call: -
v_call: TRBV12-3/TRBV12-4
cdr3_nt: TGTGCCAGCAGTTTAAAGGGGGAAGTCTTT
cdr3_aa: CASSLKGEVF

clone_size: -
j_call: TRBJ1-2
cdr3_length: 17
d_call: -
v_call: TRBV6-1
cdr3_nt: TGTGCCAGCAGTGAAGCGCTTTCCACAGGAGGGGTCTATGGCTACACCTTC
cdr3_aa: CASSEALSTGGVYGYTF

clone_size: few
j_call: TRBJ2-7
cdr3_length: 11
d_call: -
v_call: TRBV28
cdr3_nt: TGTGCCACCAGACTAGACTACGAGCAGTACTTC
cdr3_aa: CATRLDYEQYF

clone_size: -
j_call: TRBJ2-2
cdr3_length: 18
d_call: TRBD2
v_call: TRBV28
cdr3_nt: TGTGCCAGCAGTTTGACCCTACGCCAGCGGGGGCGCACCGGGGAGCTGTTTTTT
cdr3_aa: CASSLTLRQRGRTGELFF

clone_size: -
j_call: TRBJ2-3
cdr3_length: 15
d_call: -
v_call: TRBV5-1
cdr3_nt: TGCGCCAGCAGCTTGGACGGTACTAGCACAGATACGCAGTATTTT
cdr3_aa: CASSLDGTSTDTQYF

clone_size: -
j_call: TRBJ2-1
cdr3_length: 11
d_call: -
v_call: TRBV10-3
cdr3_nt: TGTGCCACCACAGACAGCAATGAGCAGTTCTTC
cdr3_aa: CATTDSNEQFF

clone_size: -
j_call: TRBJ1-2
cdr3_length: 13
d_call: -
v_call: TRBV5-1
cdr3_nt: TGCGCCAGCAGCCGGCCCGGCGGGGCCGGCTACACCTTC
cdr3_aa: CASSRPGGAGYTF

clone_size: -
j_call: TRBJ2-4
cdr3_length: 12
d_call: -
v_call: TRBV6-1
cdr3_nt: TGTGCCAGCAGTGAATTTACGGACATTCAGTACTTC
cdr3_aa: CASSEFTDIQYF

clone_size: -
j_call: TRBJ2-1
cdr3_length: 16
d_call: TRBD2
v_call: TRBV11-1
cdr3_nt: TGTGCCAGCAGCCTAATGACTAGCGGGAGGGCCCATGAGCAGTTCTTC
cdr3_aa: CASSLMTSGRAHEQFF

clone_size: -
j_call: TRBJ2-6
cdr3_length: 17
d_call: TRBD1
v_call: TRBV28
cdr3_nt: TGTGCCAGCAGTTCGACAGGGACCTACTCTGGGGCCAACGTCCTGACTTTC
cdr3_aa: CASSSTGTYSGANVLTF

clone_size: -
j_call: TRBJ2-3
cdr3_length: 15
d_call: -
v_call: TRBV5-1
cdr3_nt: TGCGCCAGCAGCTTTGGGACACTTTCGGCAGATACGCAGTATTTT
cdr3_aa: CASSFGTLSADTQYF

clone_size: -
j_call: TRBJ1-2
cdr3_length: 15
d_call: -
v_call: TRBV7-7
cdr3_nt: TGTGCTAGCAGCCCACTACGGACAACAAACGGCGGCTACACCTTC
cdr3_aa: CASSPLRTTNGGYTF

clone_size: -
j_call: TRBJ2-1
cdr3_length: 17
d_call: TRBD2
v_call: TRBV11-2
cdr3_nt: TGTGCCAGCAGCTTCACTAGCGGGAGGGCGTACTACAATGAGCAGTTCTTC
cdr3_aa: CASSFTSGRAYYNEQFF

clone_size: -
j_call: TRBJ2-1
cdr3_length: 14
d_call: -
v_call: TRBV7-2
cdr3_nt: TGTGCCAGCAGCTTAATGTCGTCCCGGGGTGAGCAGTTCTTC
cdr3_aa: CASSLMSSRGEQFF